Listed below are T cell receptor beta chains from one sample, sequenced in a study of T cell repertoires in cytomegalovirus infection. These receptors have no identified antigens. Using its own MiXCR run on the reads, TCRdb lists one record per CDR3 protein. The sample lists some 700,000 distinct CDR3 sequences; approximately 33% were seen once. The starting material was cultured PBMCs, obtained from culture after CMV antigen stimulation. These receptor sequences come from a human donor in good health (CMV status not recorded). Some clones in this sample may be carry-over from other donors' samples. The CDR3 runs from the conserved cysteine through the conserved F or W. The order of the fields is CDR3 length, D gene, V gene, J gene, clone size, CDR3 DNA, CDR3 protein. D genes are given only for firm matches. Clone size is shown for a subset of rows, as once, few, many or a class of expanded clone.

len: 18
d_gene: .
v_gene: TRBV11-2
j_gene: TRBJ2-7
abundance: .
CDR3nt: TGTGCCAGCAGCCCACTGGCCCCAGGAAGGGGGGACTCCTACGAGCAGTACTTC
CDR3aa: CASSPLAPGRGDSYEQYF

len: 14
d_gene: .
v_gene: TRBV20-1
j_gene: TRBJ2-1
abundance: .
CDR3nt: TGCAGTGCTAGTGGTGGGTTCACCGGGAATGAGCAGTTCTTC
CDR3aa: CSASGGFTGNEQFF

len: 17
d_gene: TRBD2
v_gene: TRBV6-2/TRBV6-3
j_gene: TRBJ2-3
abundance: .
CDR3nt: TGTGCCAGCAGTACCCGCCGGGGCGGGGGTAGCACAGATACGCAGTATTTT
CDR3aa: CASSTRRGGGSTDTQYF

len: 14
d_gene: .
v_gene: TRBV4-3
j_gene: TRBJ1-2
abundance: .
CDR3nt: TGCGCCAGCAGCCAAGATCGGGGGACGGATGGCTACACCTTC
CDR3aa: CASSQDRGTDGYTF

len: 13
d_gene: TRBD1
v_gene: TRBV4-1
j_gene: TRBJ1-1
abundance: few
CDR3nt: TGCGCCAGCAGCCAAACGGGACAGGGTGAAGCTTTCTTT
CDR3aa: CASSQTGQGEAFF

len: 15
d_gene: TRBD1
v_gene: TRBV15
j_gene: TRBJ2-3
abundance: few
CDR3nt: TGTGCCACCAGCAGAGAGGGACAGAGCACAGATACGCAGTATTTT
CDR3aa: CATSREGQSTDTQYF

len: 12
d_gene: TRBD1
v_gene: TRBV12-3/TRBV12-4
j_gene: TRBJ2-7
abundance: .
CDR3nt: TGTGCCAGCAGTCCAGGGGGAGTCGAGCAGTACTTC
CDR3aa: CASSPGGVEQYF

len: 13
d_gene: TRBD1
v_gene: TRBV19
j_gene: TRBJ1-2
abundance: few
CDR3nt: TGTGCCAGTAGTACCCGGGACAGACCATCTTACACCTTC
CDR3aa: CASSTRDRPSYTF

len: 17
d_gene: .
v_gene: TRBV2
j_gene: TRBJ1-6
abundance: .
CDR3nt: TGTGCCAGCAGGGGGTTACGAGAGGCGGTTTATAATTCACCCCTCCACTTT
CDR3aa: CASRGLREAVYNSPLHF

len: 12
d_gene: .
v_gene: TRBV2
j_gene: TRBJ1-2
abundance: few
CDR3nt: TGTGCCAGCAGACCGGACGACTATGGCTACACCTTC
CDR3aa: CASRPDDYGYTF

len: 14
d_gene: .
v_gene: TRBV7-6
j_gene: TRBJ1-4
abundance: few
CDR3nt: TGTGCCAGCAGCTTAGTCAGGGGTCAGGAAAAACTGTTTTTT
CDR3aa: CASSLVRGQEKLFF

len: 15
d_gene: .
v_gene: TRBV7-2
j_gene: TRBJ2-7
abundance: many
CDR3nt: TGTGCCAGCAGCTTAGTCCCGACTGTCCCCTACGAGCAGTACTTC
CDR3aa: CASSLVPTVPYEQYF

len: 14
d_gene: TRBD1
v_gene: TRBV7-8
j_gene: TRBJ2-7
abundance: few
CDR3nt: TGTGCCAGCAGCCCGGGACAGGGTAGAGGCGAGCAGTACTTC
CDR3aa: CASSPGQGRGEQYF

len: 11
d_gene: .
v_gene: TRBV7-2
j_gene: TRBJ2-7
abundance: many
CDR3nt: TGTGCCAGCAGCTGGGACTACGAGCAGTACTTC
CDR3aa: CASSWDYEQYF

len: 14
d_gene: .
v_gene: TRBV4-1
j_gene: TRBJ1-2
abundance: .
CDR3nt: TGCGCCAGCAGCCAACCTCGGCGGGGAAATGGCTACACCTTC
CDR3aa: CASSQPRRGNGYTF

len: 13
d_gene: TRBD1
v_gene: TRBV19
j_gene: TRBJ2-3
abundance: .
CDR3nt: TGTGCCACGGACGACAGGGTGAGAGATACGCAGTATTTT
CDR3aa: CATDDRVRDTQYF

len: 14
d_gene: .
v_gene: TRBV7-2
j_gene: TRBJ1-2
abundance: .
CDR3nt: TGTGCCAGCAGCACGGACCGGGGAGGGTATGGCTACACCTTC
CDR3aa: CASSTDRGGYGYTF

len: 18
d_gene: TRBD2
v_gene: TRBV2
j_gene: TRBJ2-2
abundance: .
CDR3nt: TGTGCCAGCAGTTGGACTAGCGGGAGAGGGGCGAACACCGGGGAGCTGTTTTTT
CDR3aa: CASSWTSGRGANTGELFF

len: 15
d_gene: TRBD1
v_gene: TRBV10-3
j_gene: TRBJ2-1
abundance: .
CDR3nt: TGTGCCATCAGTGATTCCGGGACAGGGGGCCTGGAGCAGTTCTTC
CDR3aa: CAISDSGTGGLEQFF

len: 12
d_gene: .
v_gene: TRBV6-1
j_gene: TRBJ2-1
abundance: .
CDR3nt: TGTGCCAGCACGGGGAACGCAAATGAGCAGTTCTTC
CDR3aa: CASTGNANEQFF

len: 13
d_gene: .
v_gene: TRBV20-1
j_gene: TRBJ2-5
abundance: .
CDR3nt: TGCAGTGCTAGACCGGGATCTCAAGAGACCCAGTACTTC
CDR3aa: CSARPGSQETQYF

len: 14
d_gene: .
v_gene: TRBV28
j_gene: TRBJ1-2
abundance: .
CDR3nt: TGTGCCAGCACCTTACCCCGGGACCCCTATGGCTACACCTTC
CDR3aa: CASTLPRDPYGYTF

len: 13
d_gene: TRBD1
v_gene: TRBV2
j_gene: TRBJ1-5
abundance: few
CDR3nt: TGTGCCAGTACAGGGGAAGTCAATCAGCCCCAGCATTTT
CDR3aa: CASTGEVNQPQHF

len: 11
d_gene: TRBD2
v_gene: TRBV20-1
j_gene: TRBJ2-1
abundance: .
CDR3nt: TGCAGTGCTAGAGAGACTAGCGGGCAGTTCTTC
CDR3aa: CSARETSGQFF

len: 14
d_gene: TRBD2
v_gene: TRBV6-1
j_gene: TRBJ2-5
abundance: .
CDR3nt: TGTGCCAGCCGGGGGGGGGATCACCAAGAGACCCAGTACTTC
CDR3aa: CASRGGDHQETQYF

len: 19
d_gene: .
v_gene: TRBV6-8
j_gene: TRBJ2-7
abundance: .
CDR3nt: TGTGCCAGCAGTTACTCGAATAGCCCCGACAGGCCCGCCTTTTACGAGCAGTACTTC
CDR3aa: CASSYSNSPDRPAFYEQYF

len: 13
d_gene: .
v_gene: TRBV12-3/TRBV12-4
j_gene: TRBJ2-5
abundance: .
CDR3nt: TGTGCCAGCAGGGCCCAGATGGGAGAGACCCAGTACTTC
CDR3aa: CASRAQMGETQYF

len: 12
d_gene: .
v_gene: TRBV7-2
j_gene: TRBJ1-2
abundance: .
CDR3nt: TGTGCCAGCAGCCACCGTAACTATGGCTACACCTTC
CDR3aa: CASSHRNYGYTF

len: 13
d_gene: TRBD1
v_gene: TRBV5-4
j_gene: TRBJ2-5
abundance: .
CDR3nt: TGTGCCAGCAGACCTAACAGGGGGGAGACCCAGTACTTC
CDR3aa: CASRPNRGETQYF

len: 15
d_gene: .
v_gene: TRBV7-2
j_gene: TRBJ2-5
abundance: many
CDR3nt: TGTGCCAGCAGCCTGTCCGGACAATACCAAGAGACCCAGTACTTC
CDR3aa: CASSLSGQYQETQYF

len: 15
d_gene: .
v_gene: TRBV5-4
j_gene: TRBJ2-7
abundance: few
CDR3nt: TGTGCCAGCAGCTTGAAGGGGGGACAGAGCCACGAGCAGTACTTC
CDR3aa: CASSLKGGQSHEQYF

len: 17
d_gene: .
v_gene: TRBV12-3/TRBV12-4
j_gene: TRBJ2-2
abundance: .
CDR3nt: TGTGCCAGCAGTTTTCGACTAGTAAGAGGGTGGGACCGGGAGCTGTTTTTT
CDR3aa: CASSFRLVRGWDRELFF

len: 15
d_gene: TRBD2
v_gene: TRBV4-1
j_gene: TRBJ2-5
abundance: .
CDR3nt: TGCGCCAGCAGCCGCTCCGGACTAGTCCAAGAGACCCAGTACTTC
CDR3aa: CASSRSGLVQETQYF

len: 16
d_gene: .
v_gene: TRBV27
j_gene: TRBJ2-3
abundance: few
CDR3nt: TGTGCCAGCAGTGATTCACAGGGGGGGACCACAGATACGCAGTATTTT
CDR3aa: CASSDSQGGTTDTQYF

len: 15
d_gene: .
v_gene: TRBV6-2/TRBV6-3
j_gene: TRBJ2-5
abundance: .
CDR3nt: TGTGCCAGCAGTTACCCAGGGGACTCCAGAGAGACCCAGTACTTC
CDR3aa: CASSYPGDSRETQYF